This TCR beta chain was sequenced during a study of cytomegalovirus exposure and HLA in healthy donors. It was with 60 Vbeta and 13 Jbeta primers that the PCR ran. Assay used: immunoSEQ multiplex PCR; TCRdb lists only in-frame clones, some missing. The table lists some 110,000 clones, roughly two thirds of them singletons. In the case of this clone: The antigen is not known.

Nominal health characterized the donors when sampled, though unrecorded immune exposures were likely. Broader study findings: About 87% or about 30% of the time was how often most TCR beta V segments were productive, according to an earlier analysis.

The CDR3 is made up of 14 amino acids. V gave up 8 bases and J gave up 4 bases, with 17 bases separating them. Per germline, CDR1 MNHEY and CDR2 SVGAGI. Material: PBMCs. This receptor was taken from a woman in her 30s in good health and CMV-seronegative. This chain uses TRBV6-5 with TRBJ1-2; D perhaps matches TRBD1 (5 bases). CDR3: CASSRGGDGYGYTF. The DNA for the CDR3 is TGTGCCAGCTCAAGGGGAGGGGACGGCTATGGCTACACCTTC.